This is a list of T cell receptor beta chains from one sample in a study of blood T cell repertoires in COVID-19. Profiling relied on immunoSEQ multiplex PCR, and the TCRdb table lists in-frame clones only, not all of them. The sample gives 350,000 to 450,000 clones, about 88% of which show up once; under 3% is in the top ten. Sequenced material: peripheral blood. The receptor set was obtained from a human donor in a cohort sampled during active COVID-19. The CDR3 runs from the conserved cysteine through the conserved F or W. Each record gives: J gene, clone size, D gene, V gene, CDR3 DNA, CDR3 protein. The D gene is left open where the match is weak. Rows may omit the clone size; those that give it use once, few, many or a size class.

TRBJ1-3 . . TRBV9 TGTGCCAGCAGCGTAGTGGGGGGCTCTGGAAACACCATATATTTT CASSVVGGSGNTIYF
TRBJ1-1 once TRBD1 TRBV28 TGTGCCAGCAGTTTTTACGGGACAGTGAACACTGAAGCTTTCTTT CASSFYGTVNTEAFF
TRBJ2-1 . TRBD2 TRBV5-1 TGCGCCAGCAGCCCTGGGACTAGTGACAATGAGCAGTTCTTC CASSPGTSDNEQFF
TRBJ2-3 . TRBD2 TRBV20-1 TGCAGTGCTAGTCAGGCGGGGGGACCAGATACGCAGTATTTT CSASQAGGPDTQYF
TRBJ2-6 . TRBD1 TRBV9 TGTGCCAGCGGCCGGACAGGGGGCATCTCTGGGGCCAACGTCCTGACTTTC CASGRTGGISGANVLTF
TRBJ2-5 . TRBD1 TRBV5-1 TGCGCCAGCAGGGTACAGGGGACGGAGACCCAGTACTTC CASRVQGTETQYF
TRBJ2-2 once TRBD2 TRBV4-2 TGTGCCAGCAGCCAAGACCAGCGGGGGTACACCGGGGAGCTGTTTTTT CASSQDQRGYTGELFF
TRBJ2-3 few . TRBV27 TGTGCCAGCAGTTCGGTATCGCTCCTCACAGATACGCAGTATTTT CASSSVSLLTDTQYF
TRBJ2-7 . TRBD1 TRBV25-1 TGTGCCAGCACGGGGACCGACAGGGGGGCGTCCTACGAGCAGTACTTC CASTGTDRGASYEQYF
TRBJ2-7 . . TRBV12-1 TGTGCCAGCAGCTTGGGGACTCCCTACGAGCAGTACTTC CASSLGTPYEQYF
TRBJ2-3 . . TRBV7-3 TGTGCCAGCAGCTCTCGACAGACAGATACGCAGTATTTT CASSSRQTDTQYF
TRBJ2-7 . . TRBV21-1 TGTGCCAGCAGCACCGAGACAGTTCCCTACGAGCAGTACTTC CASSTETVPYEQYF
TRBJ2-5 . TRBD2 TRBV2 TGTGCCAGCAAACCAGGACTAGCTCCACAAGAGACCCAGTACTTC CASKPGLAPQETQYF
TRBJ2-1 . . TRBV20-1 TGCAGTGCCAGCGGCGGGTATGAGCAGTTCTTC CSASGGYEQFF
TRBJ1-2 . TRBD1 TRBV5-1 TGCGCCAGCAGCGTGGACAGGCTGGGCGATGGCTACACCTTC CASSVDRLGDGYTF
TRBJ2-5 . . TRBV7-9 TGTGCCAGCAGCGCAGCTAGTATTTATTCCGCAGAGACCCAGTACTTC CASSAASIYSAETQYF
TRBJ2-7 . . TRBV2 TGTGCCAGCAATAGGGGCAGATCCTACGAGCAGTACTTC CASNRGRSYEQYF
TRBJ2-7 . TRBD2 TRBV10-3 TGTGCCATCAGTGCTCCCCTTGGACTAGCGGGATCCTACGAGCAGTACTTC CAISAPLGLAGSYEQYF
TRBJ1-4 . . TRBV24-1 TGTGCCACCAGTGGGGCCCGGGAATTGGCTAATGAAAAACTGTTTTTT CATSGARELANEKLFF
TRBJ2-3 once . TRBV21-1 TGTGCCAGCGGGCTAGCGGTACCTAGCACAGATACGCAGTATTTT CASGLAVPSTDTQYF
TRBJ2-3 . TRBD2 TRBV30 TGTGCCTGGGCAGCGGGGGGGACAGATACGCAGTATTTT CAWAAGGTDTQYF
TRBJ2-7 once TRBD1 TRBV6-5 TGTGCCAGCAGACGGACAGGGTCCGGAGAGGAGCAGTACTTC CASRRTGSGEEQYF
TRBJ2-3 . TRBD2 TRBV6-2/TRBV6-3 TGTGCCAGCAGTTATAGCGGGGGGCCTTGGGGGCAGTATTTT CASSYSGGPWGQYF
TRBJ2-5 . TRBD2 TRBV3-1/TRBV3-2 TGTGCCAGCGGACAGCGGACTAGCGGGGTGCGAGAGACCCAGTACTTC CASGQRTSGVRETQYF
TRBJ2-1 . . TRBV2 TGTGCCAGCATCGGACTTGCGGGACAGCAGCAGTTCTTC CASIGLAGQQQFF
TRBJ2-1 medium-sized . TRBV19 TGTGCCAGTAGTCTAACGAACAATGAGCAGTTCTTC CASSLTNNEQFF
TRBJ1-5 . . TRBV6-6 TGTGCAGGAACGTCGGAGGTTGGACAGCCCCAGCATTTT CAGTSEVGQPQHF
TRBJ2-1 . . TRBV23-1 TGCGCCAGCAGTCAAGACGAGGAAGGGGTAGGCTACAATGAGCAGTTCTTC CASSQDEEGVGYNEQFF
TRBJ2-3 . TRBD2 TRBV3-1/TRBV3-2 TGTGCCAGCAGCCAAGGTAGCGGGTTCACAGATACGCAGTATTTT CASSQGSGFTDTQYF
TRBJ2-5 . TRBD1 TRBV3-1/TRBV3-2 TGTGCCAGCAGCATGTCAGGGGGCGCAATGGAGACCCAGTACTTC CASSMSGGAMETQYF
TRBJ2-1 . TRBD1 TRBV3-1/TRBV3-2 TGTGCCAGCAGCCTCGGAGGACAGGGGGATATTGAGCAGTTCTTC CASSLGGQGDIEQFF
TRBJ2-1 . TRBD2 TRBV2 TGTGCCAGCAGGCCGGGGAGGGCCGTAACGGATGAGCAGTTCTTC CASRPGRAVTDEQFF
TRBJ2-3 . . TRBV29-1 TGCAGCGTTGAAGGATCACGGAGGGTGGATACGCAGTATTTT CSVEGSRRVDTQYF
TRBJ2-7 . . TRBV7-2 TGTGCCAGCAGCCCGACGACTAGCTCCTACGAGCAGTACTTC CASSPTTSSYEQYF
TRBJ2-3 . TRBD2 TRBV3-1/TRBV3-2 TGTGCCAGCAGCCAAGGAACTAGCGCGATCACAGATACGCAGTATTTT CASSQGTSAITDTQYF
TRBJ1-2 . . TRBV3-1/TRBV3-2 TGTGCCACCTCGCCCGGGGATCCGCTCTATGGCTACACCTTC CATSPGDPLYGYTF
TRBJ2-2 . . TRBV10-3 TGTGCCATCAGTGAGCCACAGAGTTTAACCGGGGAGCTGTTTTTT CAISEPQSLTGELFF
TRBJ1-2 . . TRBV30 . CASGRLRFGYGYTF
TRBJ2-1 once TRBD2 TRBV5-1 TGCGCCAGCAGCTTGGAGGCTAGCGGGAGACCCCGGTACAATGAGCAGTTCTTC CASSLEASGRPRYNEQFF
TRBJ2-4 . . TRBV30 TGTGCCTGGAGCTTAGGGGGGGCTGCCAAAAACATTCAGTACTTC CAWSLGGAAKNIQYF
TRBJ1-1 once . TRBV6-5 TGTGCCAGCAGTTATACAGGGAGGGGCACTGAAGCTTTCTTT CASSYTGRGTEAFF
TRBJ1-4 . . TRBV5-1 TGCGCCAGCAGCCGAACAGACAGCTGGGATGAAAAACTGTTTTTT CASSRTDSWDEKLFF
TRBJ2-5 . . TRBV27 TGTGCCAGCAGCAAACAGGGTGGCGAGACCCAGTACTTC CASSKQGGETQYF
TRBJ1-2 . . TRBV4-1 TGCGCCAGCAGCCAACCGACGACATTCGGGGCCGGGGGCTATGGCTACACCTTC CASSQPTTFGAGGYGYTF
TRBJ2-7 . . TRBV7-2 TGTGCCAGCAGCTTAGTTCCCAGGTACGAGCAGTACTTC CASSLVPRYEQYF
TRBJ1-2 . . TRBV25-1 TGTGCCCCAGGGAGGGGGGCATCGTATGGCTACACCTTC CAPGRGASYGYTF
TRBJ2-3 . TRBD2 TRBV19 TGTGCCAGTAGCAGACTAGCGGGAGTAGGTGCAGATACGCAGTATTTT CASSRLAGVGADTQYF
TRBJ2-7 . . TRBV10-3 TGTGCCATCAGTGATAAAGGGGGTTCTTACTACGAGCAGTACTTC CAISDKGGSYYEQYF
TRBJ2-7 . . TRBV19 TGTGCCAGTAGTATGGCAGGGTACCCCTACGAGCAGTACTTC CASSMAGYPYEQYF
TRBJ2-1 . . TRBV30 TGTGCCTGGGCAGGGGTTGATGAGCAGTTCTTC CAWAGVDEQFF
TRBJ1-1 . TRBD1 TRBV4-1 TGCGCCAGCAGCCGCGCATGGACAGGGGGCCAGAACACTGAAGCTTTCTTT CASSRAWTGGQNTEAFF
TRBJ2-3 . . TRBV9 TGTGCCAGCAGCGTAACGGGCGGGGCTGCCACAGATACGCAGTATTTT CASSVTGGAATDTQYF
TRBJ2-6 many . TRBV6-1 TGTGCCAGCAGTGAAATGAGCTCTGGGGCCAACGTCCTGACTTTC CASSEMSSGANVLTF
TRBJ1-3 . . TRBV5-1 TGCGCCAGCAGCTTGGATGGAGGCGGAAACACCATATATTTT CASSLDGGGNTIYF
TRBJ2-2 . . TRBV19 TGTGCCAGTACCCCGGGCGGAACAGGGTACACCGGGGAGCTGTTTTTT CASTPGGTGYTGELFF
TRBJ1-1 . . TRBV21-1 TGTGCCAGCAGGGCGGACAGGACTAACACTGAAGCTTTCTTT CASRADRTNTEAFF
TRBJ1-6 . TRBD1 TRBV19 TGTGCCAGTAGCCCCACGGGACCCAGGGGGAATTCACCCCTCCACTTT CASSPTGPRGNSPLHF
TRBJ1-3 . TRBD1 TRBV28 TGTGCCAGCAGTCGACTTAGAACAGGGGCTGGAAACACCATATATTTT CASSRLRTGAGNTIYF
TRBJ1-3 few TRBD1 TRBV19 TGTGCCAGTAGTATGGACAGGAGCTCTGGAAACACCATATATTTT CASSMDRSSGNTIYF
TRBJ1-2 . TRBD1 TRBV19 TGTGCCAGTAGTAGAGGGACAGGCTACAATAACTATGGCTACACCTTC CASSRGTGYNNYGYTF